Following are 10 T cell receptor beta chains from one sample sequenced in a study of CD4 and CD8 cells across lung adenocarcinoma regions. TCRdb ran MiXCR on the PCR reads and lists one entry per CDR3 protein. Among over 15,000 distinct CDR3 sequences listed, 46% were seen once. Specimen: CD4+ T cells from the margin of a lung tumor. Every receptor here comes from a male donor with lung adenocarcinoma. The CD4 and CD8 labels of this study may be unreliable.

The CDR3 sequence is CASSEGTPNTGELFF. CDR3 in DNA: TGTGCCAGCAGTGAGGGAACCCCGAACACCGGGGAGCTGTTTTTT. The J gene is TRBJ2-2, the V gene TRBV6-1; no clear D gene. CDR1 is MNHNS and CDR2 is SASEGT in the germline V gene. With 3 bases removed from V and 0 bases from J, the gap between germline ends came to 8 bases. This CDR3 is built from 15 residues.

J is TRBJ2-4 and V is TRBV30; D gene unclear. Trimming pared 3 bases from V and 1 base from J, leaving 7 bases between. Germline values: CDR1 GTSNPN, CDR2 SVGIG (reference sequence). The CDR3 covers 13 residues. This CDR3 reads CAWRTEAKNIQYF. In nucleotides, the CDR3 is TGTGCCTGGAGGACTGAGGCCAAAAACATTCAGTACTTC.

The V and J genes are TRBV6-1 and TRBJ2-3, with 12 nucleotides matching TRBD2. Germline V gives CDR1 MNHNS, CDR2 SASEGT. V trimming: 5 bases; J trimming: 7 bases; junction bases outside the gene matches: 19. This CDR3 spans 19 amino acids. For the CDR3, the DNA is TGTGCCAGCAGTCCTCGCCTAGGAACTAGCGGGAGGACCGATAATACGCAGTATTTT. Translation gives CASSPRLGTSGRTDNTQYF.

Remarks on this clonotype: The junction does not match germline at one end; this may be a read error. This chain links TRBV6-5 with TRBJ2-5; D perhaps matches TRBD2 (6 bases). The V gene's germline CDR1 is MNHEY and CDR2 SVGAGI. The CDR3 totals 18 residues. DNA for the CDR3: TGTGCCAGCAGTTCCCCGGGACTCCGGAGCAGCGATCAAGATACCCAGTATTTC. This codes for CASSSPGLRSSDQDTQYF.

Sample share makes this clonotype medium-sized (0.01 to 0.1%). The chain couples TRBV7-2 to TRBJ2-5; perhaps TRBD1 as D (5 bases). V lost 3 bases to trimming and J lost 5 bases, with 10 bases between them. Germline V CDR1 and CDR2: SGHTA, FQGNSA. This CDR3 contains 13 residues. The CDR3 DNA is TGTGCCAGCAGCTTGGCTAAGGGGGAGACCCAGTACTTC. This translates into CASSLAKGETQYF. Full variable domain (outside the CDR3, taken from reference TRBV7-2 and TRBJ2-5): GAGVSQSPSNKVTEKGKDVELRCDPISGHTALYWYRQSLGQGLEFLIYFQGNSAPDKSGLPSDRFSAERTGGSVSTLTIQRTQQEDSAVYLCASSLAKGETQYFGPGTRLLVL.

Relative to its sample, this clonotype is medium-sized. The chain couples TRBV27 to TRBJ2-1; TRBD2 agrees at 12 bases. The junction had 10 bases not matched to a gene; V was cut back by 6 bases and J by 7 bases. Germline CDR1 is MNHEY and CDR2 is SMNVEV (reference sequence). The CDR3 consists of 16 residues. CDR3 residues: CASSSGRLAGENEQFF. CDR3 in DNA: TGTGCCAGCAGCTCGGGGAGACTAGCGGGAGAGAATGAGCAGTTCTTC.

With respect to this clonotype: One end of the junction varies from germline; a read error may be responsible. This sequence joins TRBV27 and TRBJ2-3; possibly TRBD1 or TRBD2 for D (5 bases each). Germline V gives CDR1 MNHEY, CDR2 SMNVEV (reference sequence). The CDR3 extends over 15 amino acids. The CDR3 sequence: CGRRTGLRYKNMQYF. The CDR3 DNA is TGTGGCCGCAGGACGGGGCTGCGATACAAAAACATGCAGTATTTC.

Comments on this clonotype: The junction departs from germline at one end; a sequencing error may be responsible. The chain's CDR3 is CAGSGGRGQETQYF. The CDR3 DNA reads TGCGCGGGCAGTGGGGGCCGGGGCCAAGAGACGCAGTACTTC. The chain joins TRBV10-2 to TRBJ2-5; a weak D match, TRBD1 (6 bases). This CDR3 has 14 amino acids. Germline V lookup: CDR1 WSHSY, CDR2 SAAADI.

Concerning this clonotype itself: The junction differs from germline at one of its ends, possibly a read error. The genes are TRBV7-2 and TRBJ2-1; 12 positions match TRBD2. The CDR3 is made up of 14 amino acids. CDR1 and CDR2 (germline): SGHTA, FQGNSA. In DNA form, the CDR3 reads TGTGCCAGCAGCTCAAGACTAGCGGGAGCCGAGCAGCTCTTC. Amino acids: CASSSRLAGAEQLF.

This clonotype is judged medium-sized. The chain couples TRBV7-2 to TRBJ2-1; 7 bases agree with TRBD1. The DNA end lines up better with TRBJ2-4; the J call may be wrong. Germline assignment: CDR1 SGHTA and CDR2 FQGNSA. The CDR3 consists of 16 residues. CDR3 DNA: TGTGCCAGCAGCCGAGGGCACAGGGGAAATGGAGACATTCAGTACTTC. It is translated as CASSRGHRGNGDIQYF.